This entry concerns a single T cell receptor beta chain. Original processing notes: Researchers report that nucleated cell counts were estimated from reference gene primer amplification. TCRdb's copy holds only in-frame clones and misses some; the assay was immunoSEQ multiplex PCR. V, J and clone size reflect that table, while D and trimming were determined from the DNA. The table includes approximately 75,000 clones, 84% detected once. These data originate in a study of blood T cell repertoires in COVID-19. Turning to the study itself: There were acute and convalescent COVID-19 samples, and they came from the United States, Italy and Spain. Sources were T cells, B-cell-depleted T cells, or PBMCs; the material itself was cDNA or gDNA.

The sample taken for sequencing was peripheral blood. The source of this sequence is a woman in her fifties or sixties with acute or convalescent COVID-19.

The CDR3 reads CASSYNSGRSNTGELFF. CDR3 DNA sequence: TGTGCCAGCAGCTACAATAGCGGGAGGTCGAACACCGGGGAGCTGTTTTTT. The rearrangement uses TRBV7-6 and TRBJ2-2, with TRBD2 identical over 10 bases. The V segment lost 4 bases and the J segment 0 bases; nucleotides outside the gene matches: 5. The germline V gene has CDR1 SGHVS and CDR2 FNYEAQ. The CDR3 contains 17 residues.